Listed here is a single TCR beta chain. The data belong to a study of CD8 T cells in Susac syndrome. The RNA, about 0.45 to 1 ug, was put through reverse transcription using random hexamers. TCRdb fed the immunoSEQ multiplex PCR reads into MiXCR, producing one record per CDR3 protein. The sample lists about 300,000 distinct CDR3 sequences, around 91% occurring once. The germline V gene has CDR1 SGHKS and CDR2 YYEKEE (reference sequence). CDR3 length: 15 residues. The V gene end was trimmed by 4 bases and the J gene end by 7 bases; junction bases not matched to a gene: 10. This clonotype was sampled from a human donor with multiple sclerosis. Sequencing was carried out using CD8+ T cells from PBMCs. The V and J genes are TRBV5-5 and TRBJ2-1, with TRBD2 matching 8 bases. The chain's CDR3 is CASSLARLARNEQFF. The CDR3 DNA sequence: TGTGCCAGCAGCCTCGCTAGACTAGCGAGGAATGAGCAGTTCTTC.